The 27 T cell receptor beta chains below all came from one sample that was sequenced in a study of memory CD4+ T cells and cytomegalovirus serostatus. Some clones are missing from TCRdb's copy, which holds only in-frame ones; the method was immunoSEQ multiplex PCR. The sample shows over 40,000 clones, roughly 77% of them seen only once. The sort gate was single viable CD3+CD4+CD8-CD45RO+ cells for memory CD4+ T cells. The specimen sequenced was memory CD4+ T cells from blood. These TCRs come from an adult in good health and CMV-seronegative.

This chain uses TRBV7-9 with TRBJ1-1; D remains unclear. The germline V gene encodes CDR1 SEHNR and CDR2 FQNEAQ (reference sequence). This CDR3 comprises 13 residues. Between the trimmed V and J ends, which lost 3 bases and 1 base, there was a span of 6 bases. The CDR3 DNA sequence: TGTGCCAGCAGCTTCGGGAAGAACACTGAAGCTTTCTTT. Translation: CASSFGKNTEAFF.

This clone was detected a few times. The rearrangement links TRBV25-1 to TRBJ2-4, with TRBD2 matching over 10 bases. Looked up from germline, CDR1 is MGHDK and CDR2 is SYGVNS. The CDR3 length is 13 residues. V gave up 8 bases and J gave up 9 bases; unmatched junction bases: 7. The CDR3 bases are TGTGCCAGCCAGAGCGGGGGGGAAGGCATTCAGTACTTC. As protein: CASQSGGEGIQYF.

The chain has TRBV4-1 and TRBJ1-2; 9 bases line up with TRBD1. Germline lookup yields CDR1 MGHRA and CDR2 YSYEKL. After removal of 3 bases from V and 4 bases from J, the junction contained 9 bases not matched to a gene. This CDR3 contains 16 residues. The CDR3 DNA reads TGCGCCAGCAGCCAGTCACAGGGGGCCCGTAGCTATGGCTACACCTTC. Translated, it gives CASSQSQGARSYGYTF.

The rearrangement joins TRBV6-1 to TRBJ2-4; 11 bases line up with TRBD2. The J segment lost 0 bases and the V segment lost 4 bases, leaving 5 bases of the junction unmatched. Germline assignment: CDR1 MNHNS and CDR2 SASEGT. CDR3 length: 17 residues. The chain's CDR3 is CASSGTSGGTAKNIQYF. The DNA for the CDR3 is TGTGCCAGCAGTGGCACTAGCGGGGGTACAGCCAAAAACATTCAGTACTTC.

Here the CDR3 DNA reads TGTGCCAGCAGTGGAAACTTGGGGCAGACTGAAGCTTTCTTT. The encoded protein is CASSGNLGQTEAFF. The V gene is TRBV6-1, the J gene TRBJ1-1; possible D gene TRBD1, 5 bases. Trimming took 4 bases from V and 5 from J, leaving 14 bases between them. The V gene's germline CDR1 is MNHNS and CDR2 SASEGT. The CDR3 loop spans 14 amino acids.

The chain links TRBV5-5 to TRBJ2-7; tentatively, D is TRBD1 (8 bases). V shed 1 base and J shed 6 bases, with 17 bases lying between them. Germline CDR1 is SGHKS and CDR2 is YYEKEE (reference sequence). This CDR3 is built from 15 residues. This CDR3 is CASSLNTGGGSEQYF. The CDR3 nucleotides read TGTGCCAGCAGCTTGAACACAGGGGGGGGCTCCGAGCAGTACTTC.

The sample holds one count of this clone. The CDR3 protein is CASSSANGNQPQHF. The CDR3 DNA follows: TGTGCCAGCAGTTCAGCCAACGGCAATCAGCCCCAGCATTTT. The genes are TRBV6-5 and TRBJ1-5; unclear D gene. Germline V gene lookup returns CDR1 MNHEY and CDR2 SVGAGI. V was trimmed by 4 bases and J by 2 bases, leaving 9 bases between them. The CDR3 spans 14 residues.

The J gene is TRBJ2-3, the V gene TRBV5-1; D might be TRBD2 (5 bases). V was cut by 5 bases and J by 3 bases, with 13 bases left in between. This CDR3 spans 14 amino acids. CDR1 SGHRS and CDR2 YFSETQ come from the germline V gene. CDR3 amino acids: CASRTDLATDTQYF. The CDR3 bases are TGCGCCAGCAGAACCGACCTAGCTACAGATACGCAGTATTTT.

J is TRBJ2-3 and V is TRBV4-1; 8 bases align to TRBD2. The junction had 7 bases not matched to a gene; V was cut back by 0 bases and J by 11 bases. This CDR3 has 14 amino acids. The germline CDR1 and CDR2 sequences are MGHRA and YSYEKL. CDR3 nucleotide sequence: TGCGCCAGCAGCCAAGATACGTTAGGGACTAGGCAGTATTTT. Its protein product is CASSQDTLGTRQYF.

The genes are TRBV9 and TRBJ2-2, with 12 positions matching TRBD2. In germline, CDR1 is SGDLS, CDR2 YYNGEE. V was clipped by 3 bases and J by 3 bases; unmatched bases: 3. The length of the CDR3 is 16 residues. The CDR3 here is CASSGTSGAHTGELFF. The CDR3 DNA reads TGTGCCAGCAGCGGGACTAGCGGGGCCCACACCGGGGAGCTGTTTTTT.

The chain joins TRBV6-1 to TRBJ2-1, with D perhaps matching TRBD2 (7 bases). The CDR3 loop spans 14 amino acids. Trimming stripped 1 base from V and 9 bases from J, with 13 bases between. Per the germline V gene, CDR1 is MNHNS and CDR2 is SASEGT. For the CDR3, the DNA is TGTGCCAGCAGTGAAGGAGGGGGGGCCTTTGAGCAGTTCTTC. This encodes CASSEGGGAFEQFF.

The V call is TRBV30, the J call TRBJ2-5; the D gene is possibly TRBD2 (6 bases). V was trimmed by 3 bases and J by 5 bases, leaving 13 bases between them. Germline lookup yields CDR1 GTSNPN and CDR2 SVGIG (reference sequence). The CDR3 contains 13 residues. The CDR3 loop reads CAWRMHGGETQYF. The CDR3 bases are TGTGCCTGGAGGATGCATGGGGGGGAGACCCAGTACTTC.

J is TRBJ1-2 and V is TRBV7-2; D is ambiguous. In germline, CDR1 is SGHTA, CDR2 FQGNSA. The CDR3 runs to 13 residues. Deletions cut 4 bases from V and 2 bases from J, with 8 bases between. CDR3 bases: TGTGCCAGCAGCTCTCATCTCAACTATGGCTACACCTTC. Its translation is CASSSHLNYGYTF.

The V gene is TRBV6-1, the J gene TRBJ2-5; TRBD1 might be the D (6 bases). Trimming shortened V by 6 bases and J by 7 bases, and 12 bases separated the two germline ends. Germline-derived CDR1 and CDR2 are MNHNS and SASEGT. The CDR3 runs to 12 residues. The CDR3 DNA reads as TGTGCCAGCAGAACAGGGTGGGGGACCCAGTACTTC. This gives the protein CASRTGWGTQYF.

This clone was seen just once. This chain uses TRBV6-1 with TRBJ2-7, with D uncertain. The germline gives CDR1 MNHNS, CDR2 SASEGT. V dropped 8 bases and J dropped 3 bases, with 14 bases sitting between them. The CDR3 has 13 amino acids. In DNA form, the CDR3 reads TGTGCCAGCTTAGAGATCAGAAACTACGAGCAGTACTTC. It specifies CASLEIRNYEQYF.

This clone was counted between two and nine times. This chain connects TRBV27 to TRBJ1-5; D gene unclear. Germline V lookup: CDR1 MNHEY, CDR2 SMNVEV (reference sequence). The CDR3 is 15 amino acids. Trimming removed 3 bases from V and 0 bases from J, with 9 bases in between. The CDR3 sequence: CASSLARNSNQPQHF. The CDR3 nucleotides read TGTGCCAGCAGTTTGGCCAGGAATAGCAATCAGCCCCAGCATTTT.

In regard to this clone: The CDR3 does not close with the conserved phenylalanine or tryptophan, likely indicating a read error. The DNA is left out, because the CDR3 cannot be placed on it with certainty; the CDR3 is given as TCRdb lists it. The CDR3 reads CSARKRRIPPG. This chain connects TRBV20-1 to TRBJ2-7; no DNA check was done on the table's D call, TRBD1. CDR1 and CDR2 (germline): DFQATT, SNEGSKA (reference sequence). The CDR3 spans 11 amino acids, including both terminal residues.

The gene calls are TRBV4-1 and TRBJ2-2; D ambiguous. Trimming took off 0 bases at V and 6 bases at J, with 14 bases between the two ends. The CDR3 loop spans 16 amino acids. CDR1 and CDR2 (germline): MGHRA, YSYEKL. For the CDR3, the DNA is TGCGCCAGCAGCCAAGATGCAGTGAGGTTTCCCGGGGAGCTGTTTTTT. Encoded protein: CASSQDAVRFPGELFF.

The J gene is TRBJ2-3, the V gene TRBV5-6; either TRBD1 or TRBD2 may fit D (5 bases each). The germline V gene encodes CDR1 SGHDT and CDR2 YYEEEE. Trimming left V 2 bases short and J 4 bases short, with 8 bases between. The CDR3 totals 13 residues. Here the CDR3 reads CASSLRGADTQYF. Written as DNA, the CDR3 is TGTGCCAGCAGCTTAAGGGGAGCAGATACGCAGTATTTT.

V usage is TRBV10-3 and J usage is TRBJ1-5, with D uncertain. This CDR3 is built from 12 residues. The germline V gene has CDR1 ENHRY and CDR2 SYGVKD. The V gene lost 6 bases and the J gene lost 3 bases, with 6 bases spanning the gap. The CDR3 region has the DNA TGTGCCATCAGCCCAAACAATCAGCCCCAGCATTTT. Amino acids: CAISPNNQPQHF.

The table lists this clone with a few counts. The CDR3 spells CASSFVAGTEAFF. CDR3 DNA: TGTGCCAGCAGCTTTGTAGCGGGAACTGAAGCTTTCTTT. The chain has TRBV7-3 and TRBJ1-1; D is unclear. Trimming removed 3 bases from V and 5 bases from J, with 10 bases in between. Looked up from germline, CDR1 is SGHTA and CDR2 is FQGTGA. CDR3 length equals 13 residues.

This chain joins TRBV2 and TRBJ1-2; D gene uncertain. V lost 7 bases, J lost 7 bases, and 13 bases lay in between. The CDR3 extends over 12 amino acids. The germline V gene encodes CDR1 SNHLY and CDR2 FYNNEI. Here the CDR3 reads CASMVGFGGYTF. The DNA of the CDR3 is TGTGCCAGCATGGTAGGGTTCGGTGGCTACACCTTC.

This chain joins TRBV5-4 and TRBJ2-2, with 11 positions matching TRBD1. CDR1 and CDR2 from the germline V gene are SGHNT and YYREEE (reference sequence). With 4 bases clipped from V and 6 bases from J, the junction kept 11 bases outside the gene matches. There are 17 residues in the CDR3. The CDR3 DNA is TGTGCCAGCAGCCTAGGGACAGGGGGGACAGGGGCCGGGGAGCTGTTTTTT. It specifies CASSLGTGGTGAGELFF.

The V and J genes are TRBV7-2 and TRBJ1-4, with D tentatively TRBD1 (6 bases). V was cut by 5 bases and J by 7 bases, with 17 bases left in between. This CDR3 has 15 amino acids. CDR1 SGHTA and CDR2 FQGNSA come from the germline V gene. CDR3 residues: CASSPGNRVIEKLFF. As DNA, the CDR3 is TGTGCCAGCAGCCCTGGGAACAGGGTGATTGAAAAACTGTTTTTT.

This sequence joins TRBV14 and TRBJ2-1; a possible D gene is TRBD2 (6 bases). Trimming cost V 8 bases and J 0 bases, with 14 bases left between them. The V gene's germline CDR1 is SGHDN and CDR2 FVKESK. The CDR3 sequence is 15 residues long. Here the CDR3 reads CASRLGRSSYNEQFF. The DNA of the CDR3 is TGTGCCAGCCGGTTGGGGAGGAGCTCCTACAATGAGCAGTTCTTC. Using reference TRBV14 and TRBJ2-1 for the parts outside the CDR3, the full variable domain is EAGVTQFPSHSVIEKGQTVTLRCDPISGHDNLYWYRRVMGKEIKFLLHFVKESKQDESGMPNNRFLAERTGGTYSTLKVQPAELEDSGVYFCASRLGRSSYNEQFFGPGTRLTVL.

The table lists this clone with a count of one. In nucleotides, the CDR3 is TGCAGCGTTGGGGCCCCGGGGCATGGCAATGAGCAGTTCTTC. Its protein is CSVGAPGHGNEQFF. The chain joins TRBV29-1 to TRBJ2-1; either TRBD1 or TRBD2 may supply D (5 bases each). V was shortened by 4 bases and J by 6 bases, with 16 bases between the two germline ends. Germline assignment: CDR1 SQVTM and CDR2 ANQGSEA. This CDR3 spans 14 amino acids.

A few counts support this clone. The chain joins TRBV7-9 to TRBJ2-2; D gene uncertain. V lost 5 bases and J lost 3, with 4 bases in between. This CDR3 has 12 amino acids. Germline values: CDR1 SEHNR, CDR2 FQNEAQ (reference sequence). In nucleotides, the CDR3 is TGTGCCAGCAGCACCTACACCGGGGAGCTGTTTTTT. Translation gives CASSTYTGELFF.